The sequence of this T cell receptor beta chain was determined in a study of T-cell memory formation after mild COVID-19 (dated by TCRdb to the early 2020s). For context, the study as a whole: TCR sequence clusters from the two donors were largely donor specific. In a couple of donors, T-cell clones that expanded and contracted after mild COVID-19 were tracked by sequencing TCRalpha and TCRbeta repertoires over time. The cohort was made up of two young adult volunteers, one female and one male, who were previously healthy.

What the research found in general, with its limitations: Some responding clones were found in pre-infection memory, which suggests that pre-existing cross-reactive memory T cells took part in the SARS-CoV-2 response. The study included only a couple of mild cases, and larger cohorts that include severe cases with pre-infection samples were judged to be necessary. Whether the second-wave clones peaking on day 37 were SARS-CoV-2 specific was not confirmed. From day 15 to 85, contracting clones showed balanced CD4/CD8 phenotypes, whereas a second wave of clones that expanded from day 15 to 37 leaned towards CD4+. Contracting CD4+ clones appeared mostly in the CM and EM memory subsets, whereas CD8+ clones were enriched in EMRA.

From the cysteine through the phenylalanine, the CDR3 covers 16 amino acids. The only DNA kept is the CDR3, 48 bases in frame from the first base. Compared with germline, V lacks 4 bases and J lacks 2 bases; bases without a gene match: 7. Via the germline V gene, CDR1 is SGHTA and CDR2 FQGNSA. PBMCs were isolated by Ficoll-Paque density gradient centrifugation. This clonotype showed up just a few times. This clone's antigen is unknown. Base qualities are missing; no much larger clone stands one base away. Instrument used: Illumina NovaSeq 6000. TCRalpha and TCRbeta cDNA libraries were constructed by 5'RACE with constant-segment primers, with sample barcodes and unique molecular identifiers being introduced. RNA was extracted from every sample with Trizol reagent. Amplification of the libraries took two PCR steps, and the second step added a second sample barcode plus Illumina TruSeq adapters. Sequencing of libraries was performed on an Illumina NovaSeq with 2 x 150 bp paired-end reads. The paper's data handling went like this. Demultiplexing of reads and collapsing into UMI-guided consensus sequences were performed with migec v1.2.7. Using mixcr v2.1.11, the UMI consensuses were aligned to TRA and TRB V and J templates and assembled into clonotypes. A clonotype was counted as expanded or contracted only if both edgeR and NoisET called the change significant, with noise models trained on biological replicates. edgeR calls used a false discovery rate-adjusted p below 0.01 and a log2 fold-change threshold of 1. As an exploratory analysis of dynamics, max-normalized trajectories of the 1000 most abundant clonotypes were examined with PCA combined with hierarchical clustering. Each responding clone was given a CD4 or CD8 phenotype based on the CD4+ and CD8+ repertoires, which had been sequenced separately. TCRdb's own reprocessing of the public reads used fastp at Q25 and MiXCR and kept productive beta chains. One record per CDR3 amino acid sequence lists the most common genes and DNA. What appears here as the V and J calls and clone size reflects TCRdb's work, not the paper's. This sample gives 400,000 to 500,000 distinct CDR3 sequences in total; under 20% of them show up just once. The top ten hold roughly a fifth of the sample.

The TCR originated in a man between 18 and 35 years old who had mild COVID-19 (a few samples of this study predate the infection). The sample titles of this study are shuffled in the database, so cell type and time point are left out; the donor was told from shared clones. The sequenced sample consisted of PBMCs or a T cell subset sorted from them (not recorded which). The rearrangement joined TRBV7-2 to TRBJ2-5; TRBD2 lines up with 10 middle nucleotides. The CDR3 here reads CASSSPGLARQETQYF. The sequenced DNA is TGTGCCAGCAGCTCCCCGGGACTAGCGCGACAAGAGACCCAGTACTTC.